This T cell receptor (beta chain) was found in a study of T cells after yellow fever vaccination. TCRdb itself ran the 5' RACE reads through MiXCR, one entry per CDR3 protein. The sample lists around 310,000 distinct CDR3 sequences; approximately 3.9% were seen once. Trimming cost V 3 bases and J 12 bases, with 15 bases left between them. The CDR3 contains 13 residues. CDR1 and CDR2 from the germline V gene are SGHTA and FQGNSA. In this sample, this clonotype turned up many times. No antigen is known for it. Study results and caveats: Some clonotypes were seen in both the CD4 and the CD8 compartments. These made up a small share and likely arose from convergent recombination. Abundant clonotypes from the bulk population could have been carried over as contaminants into FACS-sorted repertoires.

The sample consisted of PBMCs, taken on the day of the yellow fever booster vaccination. The rearrangement links TRBV7-2 to TRBJ2-1, with D perhaps TRBD2 (6 bases). The source is a young man who received the YFV17D yellow fever vaccine. The CDR3 region is CASSLAMVGGQFF. CDR3 bases: TGTGCCAGCAGCTTGGCTATGGTGGGAGGGCAGTTCTTC.